This TCR beta chain comes out of a study of CD8 T cells in Susac syndrome. Germline CDR1 reads GTSNPN; CDR2 reads SVGIG (reference sequence). Trimming left V 4 bases short and J 5 bases short, with 11 bases between. This CDR3 comprises 12 residues. The CD8+ and CD4+ T cells were negatively isolated, with the TEMRA cells enriched by FACS. Roughly 0.5 to 1 ug RNA was reverse transcribed with random hexamers. Amplification of TCR beta CDR3 spanned 54 Vbeta and 13 Jbeta via immunoSEQ multiplex PCR. One entry per CDR3 protein results from TCRdb running MiXCR on the immunoSEQ multiplex PCR reads. The data contain approximately 170,000 distinct CDR3 sequences, approximately 94% of them seen just once; the ten biggest clones take up about 0.1%.

The rearrangement links TRBV30 to TRBJ1-2; D not certain. The sample comprised CD4+ T cells from PBMCs. This clonotype originated in a human donor with multiple sclerosis. The CDR3 DNA follows: TGTGCCTGGACACTGGACTTTTATGGCTACACCTTC. It is translated as CAWTLDFYGYTF. Looking up the rest from reference TRBV30 and TRBJ1-2 gives the full variable domain: SQTIHQWPATLVQPVGSPLSLECTVEGTSNPNLYWYRQAAGRGLQLLFYSVGIGQISSEVPQNLSASRPQDRQFILSSKKLLLSDSGFYLCAWTLDFYGYTFGSGTRLTVV.